A single sample gave rise to the 3 T cell receptor beta chains below, sequenced in a study of T cell responses to AZD1222 COVID-19 vaccine (dated by TCRdb to the early 2020s). The library was generated by the immunoSEQ multiplex PCR assay. As stored in TCRdb, this immuneACCESS dataset retains in-frame rearrangements with V and J assigned. A fraction of the clones does not appear; measured against another copy, unresolved V genes explain less than half of the discrepancy, and the remainder lacks a known reason. The sample yields 140,000 to 150,000 clones; around nine tenths were counted once. The leading ten clones occupy approximately 4.3% of the sample. The label giving this sample's time point can be read as: about 28 days (+/-7) after the second vaccine dose. Sequenced material: peripheral blood, taken 28 days after the second AZD1222 dose. These receptor sequences come from an adult who received the AZD1222 COVID-19 vaccine.

V gene TRBV7-3 combines with J gene TRBJ1-1; TRBD1 aligns across 10 bases. The CDR3 is 16 residues long. CDR1 is SGHTA, CDR2 FQGTGA, per germline. The ends lost 5 bases at V and 8 bases at J; junction bases unmatched: 14. This chain's CDR3 is CASSPQGQGSSWEAFF. The CDR3 coding sequence is TGTGCCAGCAGCCCACAGGGACAGGGGTCTTCTTGGGAAGCTTTCTTT.

The count of this clone is one. This CDR3 is CASSLERGYGYTF. CDR3 DNA sequence: TGTGCCAGCAGCTTAGAGAGGGGGTATGGCTACACCTTC. The V call is TRBV7-2, the J call TRBJ1-2; possibly TRBD1 for D (6 bases). The CDR3 is made up of 13 amino acids. V lost 1 base and J 5 bases, leaving 8 bases between the germline ends. Germline-derived CDR1 and CDR2 are SGHTA and FQGNSA. Supplemented by reference TRBV7-2 and TRBJ1-2, the full variable domain reads GAGVSQSPSNKVTEKGKDVELRCDPISGHTALYWYRQSLGQGLEFLIYFQGNSAPDKSGLPSDRFSAERTGGSVSTLTIQRTQQEDSAVYLCASSLERGYGYTFGSGTRLTVV.

The chain is built from TRBV19 and TRBJ2-3, with unresolved D. The CDR3 sequence is 14 residues long. The V end was cut by 3 bases, the J end by 1 base, with 8 bases between. Germline assignment: CDR1 LNHDA and CDR2 SQIVND (reference sequence). CDR3 coding DNA: TGTGCCAGTAGTATTTTATATGGCACAGATACGCAGTATTTT. This sequence encodes CASSILYGTDTQYF. Complete variable domain (other parts from reference TRBV19 and TRBJ2-3): DGGITQSPKYLFRKEGQNVTLSCEQNLNHDAMYWYRQDPGQGLRLIYYSQIVNDFQKGDIAEGYSVSREKKESFPLTVTSAQKNPTAFYLCASSILYGTDTQYFGPGTRLTVL.